The clone carrying this T cell receptor (beta chain) was detected only a few times. As yet, its antigen is unknown. The data originate from a study of glioma-infiltrating T cells. Study conclusions and caveats: Only very few CDR3 sequences appeared in both tissue and blood. Non-neoplastic patients had below-expected tissue-blood divergence, while all gliomas exceeded expectation.

Using RNA template, CDR3s of TCR alpha and beta were amplified with iRepertoire arm-PCR. Tissue mRNA or PBMC total RNA, roughly 100-400 ng, went into one-step reverse transcription and amplification. TCRdb re-called the multiplex PCR reads through MiXCR, storing one row per CDR3 protein. The repertoire holds about 400,000 distinct CDR3 sequences, with approximately 42% as singletons. Sequencing used glioma tissue, nonneoplastic brain tissue, or PBMCs (not recorded which). This receptor was obtained from a human donor with low-grade glioma or glioblastoma, undergoing nonglioma brain surgery, or in good health (not recorded which).

CDR3 sequence reads: CASSFAIGLRGYTF. CDR3 bases: TGTGCCAGCAGTTTCGCCATCGGATTGCGGGGCTACACCTTC. V is TRBV28 and J is TRBJ1-2; D is uncertain. The germline CDR1 and CDR2 sequences are MDHEN and SYDVKM. This CDR3 comprises 14 residues. V was trimmed by 3 bases and J by 8 bases, leaving 16 bases between them.